The 19 T cell receptor beta chains below come from one sample, sequenced in a study of T cell responses to AZD1222 COVID-19 vaccine. Profiled with immunoSEQ multiplex PCR; TCRdb holds only in-frame clones, not every one. The sample lists 99,000 or so clones, more than 75% seen once, with about 9.3% in the top ten. This specimen was peripheral blood, taken on day 0 of AZD1222 vaccination. The receptors shown here come from an adult in good health.

The V gene is TRBV28, the J gene TRBJ2-1; no clear D. Trimming shortened V by 7 bases and J by 8 bases, and 15 bases separated the two germline ends. CDR1 is MDHEN, CDR2 SYDVKM, per germline. The CDR3 totals 13 residues. CDR3 residues: CASKSVGRDEQFF. As DNA, the CDR3 is TGTGCCAGCAAGTCGGTTGGTAGGGATGAGCAGTTCTTC.

The V call is TRBV7-9, the J call TRBJ2-1, with unresolved D. The CDR3 has 14 residues. Trimming cost V 0 bases and J 1 base, with 4 bases left between them. Per the germline V gene, CDR1 is SEHNR and CDR2 is FQNEAQ (reference sequence). In DNA form, the CDR3 reads TGTGCCAGCAGCTTAGCCGGATCCTACAATGAGCAGTTCTTC. Translation: CASSLAGSYNEQFF. Full variable domain (remainder filled in from reference TRBV7-9 and TRBJ2-1): DTGVSQNPRHKITKRGQNVTFRCDPISEHNRLYWYRQTLGQGPEFLTYFQNEAQLEKSRLLSDRFSAERPKGSFSTLEIQRTEQGDSAMYLCASSLAGSYNEQFFGPGTRLTVL.

The gene calls are TRBV7-2 and TRBJ2-5, with D perhaps TRBD2 (6 bases). Per germline, CDR1 SGHTA and CDR2 FQGNSA. CDR3 length equals 15 residues. V was shortened by 3 bases and J by 1 base, with 12 bases between the two germline ends. CDR3 sequence reads: CASSLVLATQETQYF. DNA of the CDR3: TGTGCCAGCAGCTTGGTGCTAGCGACCCAAGAGACCCAGTACTTC.

This chain joins TRBV19 and TRBJ1-2; 10 nucleotides line up with TRBD1. The CDR3 sequence is 17 residues long. Per the germline V gene, CDR1 is LNHDA and CDR2 is SQIVND (reference sequence). J lost 3 bases, V lost 3 bases, and 10 bases had no gene match. CDR3 sequence (DNA): TGTGCCAGTAGTATCGCGGGACAGGGGAGTAATTACTATGGCTACACCTTC. The encoded protein is CASSIAGQGSNYYGYTF.

The chain is built from TRBV11-2 and TRBJ2-1, with D possibly being TRBD2 (5 bases). CDR1 and CDR2 (germline): SGHAT, FQNNGV. The CDR3 sequence is 16 residues long. Between the trimmed V and J ends, which lost 3 bases and 5 bases, there was a span of 17 bases. CDR3 in DNA: TGTGCCAGCAGCTTTCCCAGAACTAGGTTCGACAATGAGCAGTTCTTC. It codes for CASSFPRTRFDNEQFF.

The rearrangement uses TRBV21-1 and TRBJ2-1; the table calls TRBD2, which could not be checked here. TRBV21-1 is labeled a pseudogene. The CDR3 contains 14 residues. The CDR3 loop reads CASSQLAGDNEQFF. CDR3 in DNA: TGTGCCAGCAGCCAACTAGCGGGAGACAATGAGCAGTTCTTC.

The genes are TRBV3-1 (or the pseudogene TRBV3-2) and TRBJ2-1; TRBD2 matches 10 bases. Germline V gives CDR1 LGHDT, CDR2 YNNKEL (reference sequence). J was trimmed by 7 bases and V by 3 bases; bases with no gene match: 6. CDR3 length: 15 amino acids. The chain's CDR3 is CASSHAASGRNEQFF. The CDR3 nucleotides read TGTGCCAGCAGCCATGCGGCTAGCGGGAGAAATGAGCAGTTCTTC.

This chain joins TRBV20-1 and TRBJ2-7; no definite D call. V lost 0 bases and J 7 bases, leaving 7 bases between the germline ends. The length of the CDR3 is 11 residues. The germline V gene encodes CDR1 DFQATT and CDR2 SNEGSKA (reference sequence). The CDR3 bases are TGCAGTGCTAGAGAGCGGTGGGAGCAGTACTTC. Its translation is CSARERWEQYF.

The chain carries TRBV6-1 and TRBJ2-7, with a possible D match to TRBD2 (6 bases). The CDR3 runs to 15 residues. The germline CDR1 and CDR2 sequences are MNHNS and SASEGT. Trimming took 1 base from V and 4 from J, leaving 14 bases between them. The CDR3 sequence: CASSEVGGPQYEQYF. CDR3 in DNA: TGTGCCAGCAGTGAAGTCGGGGGACCGCAATACGAGCAGTACTTC.

The chain links TRBV5-6 to TRBJ2-7; the D is unclear. V was trimmed by 4 bases and J by 4 bases, leaving 18 bases between them. CDR3 length: 15 amino acids. The germline V gene encodes CDR1 SGHDT and CDR2 YYEEEE. This CDR3 reads CASSTRAHLSYEQYF. The CDR3 DNA reads TGTGCCAGCAGCACCCGGGCCCATCTTAGTTACGAGCAGTACTTC.

The J gene is TRBJ2-2, the V gene TRBV19; TRBD2 matches 13 bases. Germline CDR1 is LNHDA and CDR2 is SQIVND (reference sequence). This CDR3 has 17 residues. The V and J ends lost 8 bases and 7 bases, in that order; junction bases with no gene match: 13. CDR3: CASSPTSGRAWGGELFF. CDR3 in DNA: TGTGCCAGTTCCCCTACTAGCGGGAGGGCCTGGGGCGGGGAGCTGTTTTTT.

The V call is TRBV6-5, the J call TRBJ2-7; TRBD2 aligns across 8 bases. From germline, CDR1 is MNHEY and CDR2 SVGAGI. This CDR3 contains 15 residues. The V segment lost 8 bases and the J segment 0 bases; nucleotides outside the gene matches: 9. CDR3 bases: TGTGCCAGCGCGAAACTAGCGGACCACTCCTACGAGCAGTACTTC. Its protein is CASAKLADHSYEQYF.

The chain recombines TRBV11-2 with TRBJ2-7; no firm D call. The length of the CDR3 is 13 residues. The V gene's germline CDR1 is SGHAT and CDR2 FQNNGV. Trimming took 4 bases from V and 2 from J, leaving 9 bases between them. The CDR3 loop reads CASSYARAYEQYF. CDR3 coding DNA: TGTGCCAGCAGCTATGCTAGGGCCTACGAGCAGTACTTC.

The chain has TRBV21-1 and TRBJ1-2. TRBV21-1 is deemed a pseudogene. There are 16 residues in the CDR3. The CDR3 nucleotides read TGTGCCAGCAGCAACCGGCGCCTCGAGGGGAGGTGGGGCTACACCTTC. Translation: CASSNRRLEGRWGYTF.

The V and J genes are TRBV28 and TRBJ2-3; 8 positions match TRBD2. The CDR3 loop spans 15 amino acids. The germline gives CDR1 MDHEN, CDR2 SYDVKM. With 6 bases clipped from V and 3 bases from J, the junction kept 8 bases outside the gene matches. CDR3 amino acids: CASSPYRGGTDTQYF. CDR3 nucleotides: TGTGCCAGCAGCCCCTATCGCGGGGGGACAGATACGCAGTATTTT.

The chain employs TRBV28 and TRBJ2-5; D call uncertain. The CDR3 is 11 residues long. Germline CDR1 and CDR2: MDHEN and SYDVKM. V shed 4 bases and J shed 0 bases, with 0 bases lying between them. The CDR3 is CASSYQETQYF. The CDR3 bases are TGTGCCAGCAGTTACCAAGAGACCCAGTACTTC. The full variable domain, in which reference TRBV28 and TRBJ2-5 provide the parts outside the CDR3, is DVKVTQSSRYLVKRTGEKVFLECVQDMDHENMFWYRQDPGLGLRLIYFSYDVKMKEKGDIPEGYSVSREKKERFSLILESASTNQTSMYLCASSYQETQYFGPGTRLLVL.

The chain couples TRBV6-4 to TRBJ2-7, with TRBD2 identical over 9 bases. With 0 bases clipped from V and 3 bases from J, the junction kept 9 bases outside the gene matches. There are 17 residues in the CDR3. Germline-derived CDR1 and CDR2 are MRHNA and SNTAGT. The CDR3 DNA is TGTGCCAGCAGTGACTCGACCCCTAGCGGGATTGGCTACGAGCAGTACTTC. It yields the protein CASSDSTPSGIGYEQYF.

This chain connects TRBV2 to TRBJ1-2, with 10 bases fitting TRBD1. Germline V gene data show CDR1 as SNHLY and CDR2 as FYNNEI. The CDR3 runs to 13 residues. The V gene end was trimmed by 8 bases and the J gene end by 8 bases; junction bases not matched to a gene: 8. CDR3 in amino acids: CASHHRTGGGYTF. CDR3 sequence (DNA): TGTGCCAGCCACCATAGGACAGGGGGGGGCTACACCTTC. The whole variable domain, filled in from reference TRBV2 and TRBJ1-2, reads EPEVTQTPSHQVTQMGQEVILRCVPISNHLYFYWYRQILGQKVEFLVSFYNNEISEKSEIFDDQFSVERPDGSNFTLKIRSTKLEDSAMYFCASHHRTGGGYTFGSGTRLTVV.

The sample holds one count of this clone. The CDR3 DNA reads as TGTGCCAGCAGCGTAGGACGGGGCCGGGTCAATGAGCAGTTCTTC. Translation gives CASSVGRGRVNEQFF. This chain joins TRBV11-2 and TRBJ2-1; D may correspond to TRBD1 or TRBD2 (5 bases each). The V gene's germline CDR1 is SGHAT and CDR2 FQNNGV. With 5 bases removed from V and 6 bases from J, the gap between germline ends came to 17 bases. This CDR3 has 15 residues.